The clone carrying this T cell receptor beta chain is identified as medium-sized from frequency. TRB rearrangements were amplified by touch-down multiplex PCR with mixed TRB-A/B primers. Reprocessing the multiplex PCR reads, TCRdb reports a single entry for every CDR3 protein and omits DNA. Recorded for this sample: some 3,000 distinct CDR3 sequences. Each sample's input was 250 ng genomic DNA, 38,000 or so genome equivalents. The data belong to a study of T cell clusters in autoimmune cytopenias. The CDR3 has 17 residues. Germline V lookup: CDR1 KGHSH, CDR2 LQKENI. Sequencing input: peripheral blood. V is TRBV18 and J is TRBJ1-5; TCRdb indicates TRBD1, and absent DNA this call remains unverified. This sequence was found in a human donor with an autoimmune cytopenia, with autoimmune hepatitis or in good health (not recorded which). This CDR3 is CASSPESLNRANQPQHF. Drawing the rest from reference TRBV18 and TRBJ1-5, the complete variable domain is NAGVMQNPRHLVRRRGQEARLRCSPMKGHSHVYWYRQLPEEGLKFMVYLQKENIIDESGMPKERFSAEFPKEGPSILRIQQVVRGDSAAYFCASSPESLNRANQPQHFGDGTRLSIL.